The following is a T cell receptor beta chain sequence with its context. Measured with immunoSEQ multiplex PCR; TCRdb has only the in-frame clones, and not every one. The data hold about 62,000 clones, with 93% observed a single time. The data originate from a study of T cell changes during pregnancy in multiple sclerosis. The CDR3 has 15 residues. V lost 2 bases to trimming and J lost 4 bases; unmatched junction nucleotides: 4. Germline V gene data show CDR1 as SGHVS and CDR2 as FQNEAQ. Sequences were derived from CD8+ T cells from peripheral blood mononuclear cells, sampled in the second trimester of pregnancy. V and J are TRBV7-8 and TRBJ1-3; 8 nucleotides agree with TRBD1. The receptor was derived from a female donor with multiple sclerosis, enrolled in a pregnancy study. DNA for the CDR3: TGTGCCAGCAGCTTAAGGGACAGGTTGGGAAACACCATATATTTT. This translates into CASSLRDRLGNTIYF. The full variable domain, rest sourced from reference TRBV7-8 and TRBJ1-3, is GAGVSQSPRYKVAKRGQDVALRCDPISGHVSLFWYQQALGQGPEFLTYFQNEAQLDKSGLPSDRFFAERPEGSVSTLKIQRTQQEDSAVYLCASSLRDRLGNTIYFGEGSWLTVV.